One and the same sample provided the 9 T cell receptor beta chains below, sequenced in a study of shared clonotypes between healthy human individuals (TCRdb year 2020). The library was made by the immunoSEQ multiplex PCR assay. As stored in TCRdb, this immuneACCESS dataset retains in-frame rearrangements with V and J assigned. A fraction of the clones does not appear; measured against another copy, unresolved V genes explain less than half of the discrepancy, and the remainder lacks a known reason. The sample table records approximately 2,000,000 clones; around 92% of these occur just once. The ten largest clones capture 0.37% of the sample. Sequencing was performed on naive CD4+ T cells from PBMCs. Reading the label with the study, this specimen's cell subset or site is: CD45RA+ positively selected. The source of these receptors is a man in his late teens or twenties in good health. Some clones in this sample may be carry-over from other donors' samples.

J is TRBJ2-2 and V is TRBV6-5; D perhaps matches TRBD2 (5 bases). Looked up from germline, CDR1 is MNHEY and CDR2 is SVGAGI. The V gene lost 6 bases and the J gene lost 3 bases, with 11 bases spanning the gap. This CDR3 is 14 amino acids long. CDR3: CASRRGGDTGELFF. The CDR3 DNA reads as TGTGCCAGCAGGCGAGGAGGCGACACCGGGGAGCTGTTTTTT.

The J gene is TRBJ1-1, the V gene TRBV28; D is ambiguous. Looked up from germline, CDR1 is MDHEN and CDR2 is SYDVKM. This CDR3 is 14 amino acids long. Trimming removed 4 bases from V and 1 base from J, with 10 bases in between. DNA of the CDR3: TGTGCCAGCAGTTCGTGGGTAGAGAACACTGAAGCTTTCTTT. It translates to CASSSWVENTEAFF.

The chain's CDR3 is CASSSDRDRGNIQYF. As DNA, the CDR3 is TGTGCCAGCAGCTCTGATCGGGACAGAGGAAACATTCAGTACTTC. The chain combines TRBV7-8 with TRBJ2-4, with 7 bases matching TRBD1. The CDR3 consists of 15 residues. The junction had 9 bases not matched to a gene; V was cut back by 4 bases and J by 6 bases. CDR1 and CDR2 (germline): SGHVS, FQNEAQ.

The V and J genes are TRBV18 and TRBJ2-7; D perhaps matches TRBD1 (6 bases). The CDR3 length is 13 residues. Trimming shortened V by 4 bases and J by 3 bases, and 10 bases separated the two germline ends. Germline assignment: CDR1 KGHSH and CDR2 LQKENI. CDR3 residues: CASSLDRNYEQYF. The CDR3 DNA follows: TGTGCCAGCTCACTGGACAGAAACTACGAGCAGTACTTC.

The rearrangement uses TRBV6-5 and TRBJ1-4; D is perhaps TRBD1 (5 bases). Germline loops: CDR1 MNHEY, CDR2 SVGAGI. The ends were cut back, 5 bases at V and 5 bases at J, with 9 bases in the middle. This CDR3 is built from 13 residues. The CDR3 DNA follows: TGTGCCAGCAGTCGGGACGGAAATGAAAAACTGTTTTTT. It translates to CASSRDGNEKLFF.

This chain connects TRBV5-1 to TRBJ1-2; 8 bases are shared with TRBD1. CDR1 is SGHRS and CDR2 is YFSETQ in the germline V gene. With 4 bases clipped from V and 2 bases from J, the junction kept 7 bases outside the gene matches. The CDR3 covers 15 residues. The CDR3, as DNA: TGCGCCAGCAGCGTGGACAGGGTCTGGAACTATGGCTACACCTTC. Translation: CASSVDRVWNYGYTF.

J is TRBJ1-2 and V is TRBV7-6, with TRBD1 as a possible D gene (5 bases). The germline gives CDR1 SGHVS, CDR2 FNYEAQ. CDR3 length equals 13 residues. V was trimmed by 5 bases and J by 4 bases, leaving 11 bases between them. CDR3 sequence reads: CASSPGLSYGYTF. In DNA, the CDR3 is TGTGCCAGCAGCCCGGGACTGAGCTATGGCTACACCTTC.

J is TRBJ2-4 and V is TRBV5-4; a possible D gene is TRBD2 (5 bases). V lost 4 bases and J lost 8, with 10 bases in between. From germline, CDR1 is SGHNT and CDR2 YYREEE (reference sequence). This CDR3 contains 12 residues. The CDR3 region has the DNA TGTGCCAGCAGCCCCCTCGGGGACATTCAGTACTTC. Its protein product is CASSPLGDIQYF.

J is TRBJ2-3 and V is TRBV7-3; 8 positions agree with TRBD2. Per germline, CDR1 SGHTA and CDR2 FQGTGA. The trim removed 8 bases at V and 6 bases at J, leaving 13 bases unmatched. This CDR3 has 15 residues. CDR3 loop: CASRSGAGVGDTQYF. For the CDR3, the DNA is TGTGCCAGCCGGAGCGGAGCGGGAGTGGGGGATACGCAGTATTTT.